The sequence of this T cell receptor beta chain was determined in a study of cytomegalovirus exposure and HLA in healthy donors. Study-wide background: The same platform was used for the 100 to 150 validation repertoires and the roughly 720 first-cohort repertoires, a later analysis reported.

The study's findings and limits: Listed as cytomegalovirus-associated were more than 150 TCR beta chains. Confirmation was obtained in vitro that a few CMV-associated chains are specific for CMV antigens.

Profiled with immunoSEQ multiplex PCR; TCRdb holds only in-frame clones, not every one. The data show roughly 300,000 clones, roughly 87% seen once. To note about this clone: Its antigen is not known. This CDR3 is also generated by other DNA sequences in the sample.

Among the approximately 130 subjects of the validation cohort, separate from the roughly 700-subject first cohort, were the donors. Germline V gives CDR1 MNHEY, CDR2 SMNVEV (reference sequence). V was trimmed by 6 bases and J by 3 bases, leaving 11 bases between them. The CDR3 totals 13 residues. The sequenced sample was PBMCs. The chain combines TRBV27 with TRBJ1-1; tentative D call: TRBD1 (6 bases). The TCR was taken from a woman aged 25 to 39 in good health and CMV-seropositive. CDR3 sequence reads: CASRQGWDTEAFF. CDR3 DNA: TGTGCCAGCAGACAGGGTTGGGACACTGAAGCTTTCTTT.